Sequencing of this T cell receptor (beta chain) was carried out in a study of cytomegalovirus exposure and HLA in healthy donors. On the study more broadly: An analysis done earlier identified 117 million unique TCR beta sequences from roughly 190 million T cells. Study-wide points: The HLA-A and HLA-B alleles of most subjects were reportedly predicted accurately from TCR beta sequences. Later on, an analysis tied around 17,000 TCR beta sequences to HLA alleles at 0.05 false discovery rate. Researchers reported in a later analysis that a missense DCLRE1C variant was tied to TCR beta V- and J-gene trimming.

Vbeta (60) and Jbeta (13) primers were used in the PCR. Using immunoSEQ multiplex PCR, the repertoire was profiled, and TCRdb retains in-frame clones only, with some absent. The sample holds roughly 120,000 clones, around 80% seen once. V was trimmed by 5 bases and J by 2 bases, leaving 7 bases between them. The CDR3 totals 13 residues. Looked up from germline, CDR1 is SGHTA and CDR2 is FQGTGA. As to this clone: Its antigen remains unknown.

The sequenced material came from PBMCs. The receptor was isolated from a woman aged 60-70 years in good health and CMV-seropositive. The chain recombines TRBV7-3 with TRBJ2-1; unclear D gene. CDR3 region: CASSVGAYNEQFF. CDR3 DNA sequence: TGTGCCAGCAGCGTAGGAGCCTACAATGAGCAGTTCTTC. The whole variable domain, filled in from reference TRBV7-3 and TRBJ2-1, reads GAGVSQTPSNKVTEKGKYVELRCDPISGHTALYWYRQSLGQGPEFLIYFQGTGAADDSGLPNDRFFAVRPEGSVSTLKIQRTERGDSAVYLCASSVGAYNEQFFGPGTRLTVL.